The T cell receptor beta chain under discussion was sequenced for a study of T cell clonality in common variable immunodeficiency. This CDR3 has 14 amino acids. The germline CDR1 and CDR2 sequences are DFQATT and SNEGSKA (reference sequence). V lost 6 bases to trimming and J lost 1 base; unmatched junction nucleotides: 4. Measured with immunoSEQ multiplex PCR; TCRdb has only the in-frame clones, and not every one. Altogether about 74,000 clones were found in the sample, and no singletons occur. In this sample, this clone turned up many times. The CDR3 goes on 3 residues after the read ends, and that part is filled in from the germline J gene.

Material: peripheral blood mononuclear cells. This sequence joins TRBV20-1 and TRBJ2-7; 12 nucleotides line up with TRBD2. The TCR was taken from a person aged 18 to 75 in good health. Incomplete CDR3 DNA: TGCAGTGCCGCGGGACTAGCGGGTTCCTACGAG. It codes for CSAAGLAGSYE. From start to end, the CDR3 is CSAAGLAGSYEQYF.